Following are 25 T cell receptor beta chains from one sample sequenced in a study of cytomegalovirus exposure and HLA in healthy donors (dated by TCRdb to 2015 to 2018). The protocol used for the library was the immunoSEQ multiplex PCR assay. For the multiplex PCR, a mixture combining 60 forward primers for TCR Vbeta segments and 13 reverse primers for TCR Jbeta segments was used. TCRdb limited this immuneACCESS table to in-frame rearrangements with V and J called. A share of clones is missing; checked studies link under half to unresolved V genes, and the rest is unexplained. The sample table lists roughly 160,000 clones, 84% of them with a count of one. The top ten hold 0.38% of the sample. The specimen sequenced was PBMCs. Receptor source: a boy between 2 and 10 years old in good health and CMV-seronegative.

The chain recombines TRBV5-4 with TRBJ2-1; the D gene is possibly TRBD2 (5 bases). The ends were cut back, 4 bases at V and 8 bases at J, with 19 bases in the middle. The CDR3 is 15 amino acids. Germline loops: CDR1 SGHNT, CDR2 YYREEE (reference sequence). CDR3 sequence reads: CASSPQVGVEHEQFF. In DNA, the CDR3 is TGTGCCAGCAGCCCGCAAGTGGGAGTCGAGCATGAGCAGTTCTTC.

This clone appeared once. The V gene is TRBV7-9, the J gene TRBJ2-3; 7 bases align to TRBD2. V lost 4 bases and J lost 2; bases outside the gene matches: 9. In germline, CDR1 is SEHNR, CDR2 FQNEAQ (reference sequence). This CDR3 spans 16 amino acids. DNA for the CDR3: TGTGCCAGCAGCTCACGTTCACTAGCGCTCACAGATACGCAGTATTTT. This gives the protein CASSSRSLALTDTQYF.

The rearrangement uses TRBV4-2 and TRBJ2-5, with 9 nucleotides matching TRBD2. The J call may be in error: the DNA end matches TRBJ2-7 better. The CDR3 contains 15 residues. CDR1 is LGHNA, CDR2 YNFKEQ, per germline. The CDR3: CASSQGIAGVLEQYF. The CDR3 nucleotides are TGTGCCAGCAGCCAAGGAATAGCGGGAGTACTCGAGCAGTACTTC.

J is TRBJ2-7 and V is TRBV5-1; 7 bases align to TRBD1. Germline CDR1 is SGHRS and CDR2 is YFSETQ. V lost 1 base and J lost 5; bases outside the gene matches: 24. This CDR3 spans 20 amino acids. The CDR3 coding sequence is TGCGCCAGCAGCTTGCACGAGGGGGCCACAGTTGGTTCAACGGGGCACGAGCAGTACTTC. It yields the protein CASSLHEGATVGSTGHEQYF.

A note on this clone: A junction end diverges from the germline sequence, so it may reflect a read error. The V call is TRBV7-7, the J call TRBJ2-5, with D tentatively TRBD2 (6 bases). The CDR3 is made up of 15 amino acids. Looked up from germline, CDR1 is SSHAT and CDR2 is FNYEAQ (reference sequence). CDR3 loop: CASSATSSDGETQYF. The DNA for the CDR3 is TGTGCTAGCAGCGCCACGTCTAGCGACGGGGAGACCCAGTACTTC. Full variable domain (rest looked up from reference TRBV7-7 and TRBJ2-5): GAGVSQSPRYKVTKRGQDVTLRCDPISSHATLYWYQQALGQGPEFLTYFNYEAQPDKSGLPSDRFSAERPEGSISTLTIQRTEQRDSAMYRCASSATSSDGETQYFGPGTRLLVL.

Concerning this clone: Likely a read error: the CDR3 ends without its conserved phenylalanine or tryptophan. This chain uses TRBV18 with TRBJ1-5; no firm D call. Germline-derived CDR1 and CDR2 are KGHSH and LQKENI. V was shortened by 5 bases and J by 2 bases, with 13 bases between the two germline ends. This CDR3 is built from 15 residues. The CDR3 nucleotides are TGTGCCAGCTCAGTCACCCCTGGGGGCAATCAGCCCCAGCATGTT. Translating gives CASSVTPGGNQPQHV.

The rearrangement links TRBV7-9 to TRBJ1-1; 12 bases are a match to TRBD1. The V gene's germline CDR1 is SEHNR and CDR2 FQNEAQ (reference sequence). J was trimmed by 0 bases and V by 4 bases; bases with no gene match: 9. The CDR3 has 18 residues. Here the CDR3 reads CASSYLGQGASMNTEAFF. In DNA form, the CDR3 reads TGTGCCAGCAGCTACCTGGGACAGGGGGCCTCCATGAACACTGAAGCTTTCTTT.

The genes are TRBV7-2 and TRBJ2-2; TRBD2 matches 8 bases. Per the germline V gene, CDR1 is SGHTA and CDR2 is FQGNSA. The V gene end was trimmed by 3 bases and the J gene end by 5 bases; junction bases not matched to a gene: 2. CDR3 length: 14 amino acids. The CDR3, as DNA: TGTGCCAGCAGCTTCCGGGGGGGTACCGGGGAGCTGTTTTTT. It yields the protein CASSFRGGTGELFF.

The chain has TRBV9 and TRBJ2-2, with 12 positions matching TRBD2. Germline V gene sequence: CDR1 SGDLS, CDR2 YYNGEE. The V and J ends lost 1 base and 5 bases, in that order; junction bases with no gene match: 6. The length of the CDR3 is 17 residues. As DNA, the CDR3 is TGTGCCAGCAGCGTATTTGGACTAGCGGGACCGACCGGGGAGCTGTTTTTT. It yields the protein CASSVFGLAGPTGELFF.

The gene calls are TRBV6-1 and TRBJ1-3; 11 bases match TRBD1. The J segment lost 3 bases and the V segment lost 10 bases, leaving 2 bases of the junction unmatched. Germline V lookup: CDR1 MNHNS, CDR2 SASEGT. The CDR3 runs 13 residues. CDR3 sequence (DNA): TGTGCCAAGGGACAGGGGGTTGGAAACACCATATATTTT. Protein product: CAKGQGVGNTIYF.

This clone came up a few times. This chain connects TRBV6-1 to TRBJ2-7; 7 bases line up with TRBD1. The CDR3 contains 17 residues. Germline-derived CDR1 and CDR2 are MNHNS and SASEGT. With V trimmed by 1 base and J by 2 bases, 11 bases remained unmatched. This CDR3 reads CASSEGVGGYLTYEQYF. CDR3 in DNA: TGTGCCAGCAGTGAAGGGGTAGGGGGCTACCTGACCTACGAGCAGTACTTC.

The gene calls are TRBV9 and TRBJ1-2; 10 bases align to TRBD1. Trimming cost V 1 base and J 8 bases; bases outside gene matches: 11. The CDR3 sequence is 16 residues long. Germline V CDR1 and CDR2: SGDLS, YYNGEE. The CDR3 DNA reads as TGTGCCAGCAGCGTATCTCCGGGACAGGGGATCAGCGGCTACACCTTC. This translates into CASSVSPGQGISGYTF.

The gene calls are TRBV28 and TRBJ2-3; D uncertain. The V end lost 4 bases, the J end lost 3 bases, and 8 bases lay between the germline ends. Germline V lookup: CDR1 MDHEN, CDR2 SYDVKM. This CDR3 spans 13 amino acids. CDR3 residues: CASSSTTTDTQYF. In nucleotides, the CDR3 is TGTGCCAGCAGTTCGACGACTACAGATACGCAGTATTTT.

The chain links TRBV2 to TRBJ2-3; no reliable D call. This CDR3 contains 15 residues. Trimming stripped 7 bases from V and 3 bases from J, with 17 bases between. The germline CDR1 and CDR2 sequences are SNHLY and FYNNEI. In DNA form, the CDR3 reads TGTGCCAGCAATCGCGGTACGGCCGGAACAGATACGCAGTATTTT. Its protein is CASNRGTAGTDTQYF.

The chain is built from TRBV5-1 and TRBJ2-3, with 8 bases matching TRBD1. Trimming at V came to 5 bases and at J to 3 bases, leaving 8 bases not matched to a gene. The V gene's germline CDR1 is SGHRS and CDR2 YFSETQ. This CDR3 spans 15 amino acids. The CDR3 nucleotides read TGCGCCAGCAGGACCAGGGGGCGCGGAACAGATACGCAGTATTTT. Translation gives CASRTRGRGTDTQYF.

The chain has TRBV5-3 and TRBJ2-1, with 8 bases that match TRBD2. TRBV5-3 is an ORF for which the function is uncertain. J was trimmed by 8 bases and V by 4 bases; bases with no gene match: 8. The CDR3 loop spans 14 amino acids. CDR3 residues: CARSLGLALHEQFF. For the CDR3, the DNA is TGTGCCAGAAGCCTCGGACTAGCCCTCCATGAGCAGTTCTTC.

The V gene is TRBV4-1, the J gene TRBJ1-2; 8 bases match TRBD1. Trimming removed 2 bases from V and 4 bases from J; junction bases left unmatched: 6. The CDR3 extends over 15 amino acids. Germline V lookup: CDR1 MGHRA, CDR2 YSYEKL. The CDR3 loop reads CASSQMTGAPYGYTF. CDR3 in DNA: TGCGCCAGCAGCCAAATGACAGGGGCTCCCTATGGCTACACCTTC.

This chain links TRBV14 with TRBJ2-1; TRBD2 might be the D (6 bases). This CDR3 contains 15 residues. V was cut by 2 bases and J by 5 bases, with 13 bases left in between. CDR1 and CDR2 from the germline V gene are SGHDN and FVKESK. The CDR3 DNA follows: TGTGCCAGCAGCCAATGGGACTTTAGCAACAATGAGCAGTTCTTC. Protein: CASSQWDFSNNEQFF.

The chain carries TRBV6-1 and TRBJ2-2, with 7 bases identical to TRBD1. The V gene end was trimmed by 4 bases and the J gene end by 1 base; junction bases not matched to a gene: 6. The CDR3 has 16 residues. Germline-derived CDR1 and CDR2 are MNHNS and SASEGT. The CDR3 reads CASSVSWTGNTGELFF. CDR3 DNA sequence: TGTGCCAGCAGTGTTTCGTGGACAGGGAACACCGGGGAGCTGTTTTTT.

The chain has TRBV11-2 and TRBJ2-2, with D perhaps matching TRBD2 (5 bases). The CDR3 length is 14 residues. Trimming shortened V by 5 bases and J by 1 base, and 8 bases separated the two germline ends. The germline CDR1 and CDR2 sequences are SGHAT and FQNNGV. CDR3 loop: CASSRSENTGELFF. The CDR3 coding sequence is TGTGCCAGCAGCCGTAGCGAGAACACCGGGGAGCTGTTTTTT.

The gene calls are TRBV6-1 and TRBJ1-1; D uncertain. This CDR3 has 14 amino acids. Germline V gene lookup returns CDR1 MNHNS and CDR2 SASEGT. Trimming took 0 bases from V and 3 from J, leaving 8 bases between them. This CDR3 is CASSEARVHTEAFF. The CDR3 DNA reads TGTGCCAGCAGTGAAGCGAGGGTACACACTGAAGCTTTCTTT.

The chain employs TRBV14 and TRBJ1-1; no definite D call. Trimming stripped 0 bases from V and 11 bases from J, with 22 bases between. The CDR3 length is 16 residues. Germline CDR1 SGHDN, CDR2 FVKESK. The CDR3 loop is CASSQDRGYVGGAAFF. The DNA of the CDR3 is TGTGCCAGCAGCCAAGATCGAGGGTACGTGGGAGGAGCGGCTTTCTTT.

This chain uses TRBV15 with TRBJ2-1; TRBD2 agrees at 8 bases. Germline lookup yields CDR1 LNHNV and CDR2 YYDKDF (reference sequence). With V trimmed by 1 base and J by 4 bases, 9 bases remained unmatched. This CDR3 is built from 17 residues. DNA for the CDR3: TGTGCCACCAGCAGAGCGGTTACTAGCGGCAGTTACAATGAGCAGTTCTTC. This translates into CATSRAVTSGSYNEQFF.

The V gene is TRBV7-6, the J gene TRBJ2-5; weak D call: TRBD2 (6 bases). Germline V CDR1 and CDR2: SGHVS, FNYEAQ. Trimming cost V 5 bases and J 5 bases, with 18 bases left between them. CDR3 length equals 15 residues. CDR3 DNA: TGTGCCAGCAGCGTAACGCGGGGCGGTCGGGAGACCCAGTACTTC. Translating gives CASSVTRGGRETQYF.

The rearrangement uses TRBV4-1 and TRBJ2-3, with 7 bases lining up with TRBD1. The CDR3 consists of 13 residues. V shed 4 bases, J shed 6 bases, and the junction held 4 bases outside the gene matches. CDR1 is MGHRA, CDR2 YSYEKL, per germline. CDR3 sequence reads: CASSLTGVDTQYF. CDR3 nucleotide sequence: TGCGCCAGCAGCCTCACAGGGGTGGATACGCAGTATTTT.